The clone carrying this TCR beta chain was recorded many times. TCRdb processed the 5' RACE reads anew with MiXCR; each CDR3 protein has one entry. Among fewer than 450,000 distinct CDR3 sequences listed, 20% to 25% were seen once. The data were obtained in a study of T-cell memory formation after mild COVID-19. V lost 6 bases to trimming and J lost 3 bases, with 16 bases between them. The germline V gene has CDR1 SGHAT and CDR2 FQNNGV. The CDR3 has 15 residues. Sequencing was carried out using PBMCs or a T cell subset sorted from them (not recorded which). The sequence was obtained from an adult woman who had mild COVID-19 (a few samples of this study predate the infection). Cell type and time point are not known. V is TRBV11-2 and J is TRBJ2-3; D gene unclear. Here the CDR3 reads CASSPHRGGTDTQYF. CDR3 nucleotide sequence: TGTGCCAGCAGTCCTCACCGAGGTGGGACAGATACGCAGTATTTT.